This is a list of T cell receptor beta chains from one sample in a study of shared clonotypes between healthy human individuals. This table comes from immunoSEQ multiplex PCR, and its TCRdb copy is limited to in-frame clones, with some not included. Found here are around 1.5 million clones, approximately 98% of them singletons; the top ten hold roughly 0.4%. The sequenced sample was naive CD4+ T cells sorted from blood. These receptors were taken from a man under 40 in good health. Both conserved end residues are part of each CDR3. The order of the fields is D gene, V gene, clone size, J gene, CDR3 DNA, CDR3 protein. A D gene is named only where the DNA matches it firmly. A row's size may be missing; if present it is once, few, many or a size class.

D: TRBD2
V: TRBV19
size: .
J: TRBJ2-5
DNA: TGTGCCAGTAACTTAGCGGGAGGGCAAGAGACCCAGTACTTC
CDR3: CASNLAGGQETQYF

D: .
V: TRBV7-3
size: .
J: TRBJ2-1
DNA: TGTGCCAGCAGCTTAGGGAACGACAATGAGCAGTTCTTC
CDR3: CASSLGNDNEQFF

D: .
V: TRBV7-9
size: .
J: TRBJ1-2
DNA: TGTGCCAGCAGCTTAGCGGGCAGGGATCACTATGGCTACACCTTC
CDR3: CASSLAGRDHYGYTF

D: .
V: TRBV27
size: .
J: TRBJ2-7
DNA: TGTGCCAGCAGTTCCTTGGGCTGGGGGGATTCCTACGAGCAGTACTTC
CDR3: CASSSLGWGDSYEQYF

D: TRBD2
V: TRBV5-1
size: .
J: TRBJ2-1
DNA: TGCGCCAGCAGCTTAGCGGGACTTTACAATGAGCAGTTCTTC
CDR3: CASSLAGLYNEQFF

D: .
V: TRBV7-6
size: .
J: TRBJ2-7
DNA: TGTGCCAGCAGCCAGAATTCCTACGAGCAGTACTTC
CDR3: CASSQNSYEQYF

D: .
V: TRBV6-1
size: .
J: TRBJ1-5
DNA: TGTGCCAGCAGTGAACGACACAACTATCAGCCCCAGCATTTT
CDR3: CASSERHNYQPQHF

D: .
V: TRBV18
size: .
J: TRBJ2-7
DNA: TGTGCCAGCTCACCGTCGGGGACACCGTACTACGAGCAGTACTTC
CDR3: CASSPSGTPYYEQYF

D: .
V: TRBV5-5
size: .
J: TRBJ1-5
DNA: TGTGCCAGCAGCCCCTGGGGGGACAATCAGCCCCAGCATTTT
CDR3: CASSPWGDNQPQHF

D: .
V: TRBV7-9
size: .
J: TRBJ2-5
DNA: TGTGCCAGCAGCTTACCCGTTTGGAGGTGGGAGACCCAGTACTTC
CDR3: CASSLPVWRWETQYF

D: .
V: TRBV23-1
size: .
J: TRBJ1-4
DNA: TGCGCCAGCAGCCCACCTCAGAAAACTAATGAAAAACTGTTTTTT
CDR3: CASSPPQKTNEKLFF

D: TRBD1
V: TRBV28
size: .
J: TRBJ1-5
DNA: TGTGCCAGCAGTTTACTTCAGCTCGGGACAGTGAATCAGCCCCAGCATTTT
CDR3: CASSLLQLGTVNQPQHF

D: TRBD2
V: TRBV11-2
size: once
J: TRBJ2-1
DNA: TGTGCCAGCAGCCCAAGCGGGGTTTCCTACAATGAGCAGTTCTTC
CDR3: CASSPSGVSYNEQFF

D: .
V: TRBV7-9
size: .
J: TRBJ1-3
DNA: TGTGCCAGCAGCTTCCCCATGGGGGTCGGAAACACCATATATTTT
CDR3: CASSFPMGVGNTIYF

D: .
V: TRBV9
size: .
J: TRBJ2-1
DNA: TGTGCCAGCAGCCGCATGGTAGGAAGCAATGAGCAGTTCTTC
CDR3: CASSRMVGSNEQFF

D: TRBD1
V: TRBV11-2
size: .
J: TRBJ2-4
DNA: TGTGCCAGCAGCTTAGGCGACAGGGTGGGGGCCAAAAACATTCAGTACTTC
CDR3: CASSLGDRVGAKNIQYF

D: .
V: TRBV4-1
size: .
J: TRBJ2-1
DNA: TGCGCCAGCAGCCAAGATCTATTAAGCTCCTACAATGAGCAGTTCTTC
CDR3: CASSQDLLSSYNEQFF

D: TRBD1
V: TRBV28
size: .
J: TRBJ2-2
DNA: TGTGCCAGCAGGGCTCCGGGACAGGGCATCGGGGAGCTGTTTTTT
CDR3: CASRAPGQGIGELFF

D: .
V: TRBV15
size: .
J: TRBJ1-1
DNA: TGTGCCACCGCCCGAGGGGGCACTGAAGCTTTCTTT
CDR3: CATARGGTEAFF

D: .
V: TRBV7-3
size: .
J: TRBJ2-5
DNA: TGTGCCAGCAGCTCAGAGACCCAGTACTTC
CDR3: CASSSETQYF

D: .
V: TRBV7-9
size: .
J: TRBJ1-3
DNA: TGTGCCGGATCCGGGGGGGTAAACACCATATATTTT
CDR3: CAGSGGVNTIYF

D: TRBD1
V: TRBV11-3
size: .
J: TRBJ2-7
DNA: TGTGCCAGCAGCTTAGATGGGGACAGGGCATCCGAGCAGTACTTC
CDR3: CASSLDGDRASEQYF

D: .
V: TRBV7-2
size: once
J: TRBJ2-2
DNA: TGTGCCAGCAGCTTTAGCGCGGGACTGAACACCGGGGAGCTGTTTTTT
CDR3: CASSFSAGLNTGELFF

D: .
V: TRBV28
size: .
J: TRBJ1-1
DNA: TGTGCCAGCAGTTATTATCCGGGCACTGAAGCTTTCTTT
CDR3: CASSYYPGTEAFF

D: .
V: TRBV2
size: .
J: TRBJ1-2
DNA: TGTGCCAGCAGTTTTCGACAGGAAGCTAACTATGGCTACACCTTC
CDR3: CASSFRQEANYGYTF